This TCR beta chain is drawn from a study of OX40 agonist ivuxolimab in advanced cancers. Across the study: Earlier treatment with anti-PD-1, anti-PD-L1 or anti-CTLA-4 was permitted, and 35% to 40% had received some.

Assay: immunoSEQ multiplex PCR; the TCRdb copy retains only in-frame clones and omits some. Here the sample spans approximately 68,000 clones, around 90% being singletons. The CDR3 contains 18 residues. The material sequenced was CD4+ or CD8+ T cells sorted from blood, taken in a trial of the OX40 agonist ivuxolimab. The chain carries TRBV21-1 and TRBJ2-7; TRBD2 is taken as the D call from the table, unchecked against the DNA. TRBV21-1 is designated a pseudogene. This clonotype was sampled from an adult with an advanced solid tumor such as melanoma, head and neck, liver or kidney cancer. CDR3 in amino acids: CASSKLAVEGGLCYEQYF. DNA of the CDR3: TGTGCCAGCAGCAAATTGGCAGTAGAGGGGGGGCTATGCTACGAGCAGTACTTC.